The 18 T cell receptor beta chains reported below all come from one sample, sequenced in a study of blood T cell repertoires in COVID-19. TCRdb keeps only in-frame clones here, not all; method: immunoSEQ multiplex PCR. This sample has hundreds of thousands of clones; 89% occur once, and the top ten carry roughly 0.9%. The material sequenced was peripheral blood. The receptor set was obtained from a man younger than 35 with COVID-19, enrolled during active disease.

This clone was detected only once. The chain joins TRBV18 to TRBJ2-5; D is unresolved. This CDR3 region has 13 residues. The V end lost 3 bases, the J end lost 4 bases, and 9 bases lay between the germline ends. The germline V gene encodes CDR1 KGHSH and CDR2 LQKENI. The CDR3 nucleotides read TGTGCCAGCTCACCCGTCGAGAGAGAGACCCAGTACTTC. Translated, it gives CASSPVERETQYF.

The V and J genes are TRBV4-1 and TRBJ2-2, with TRBD1 as a possible D gene (5 bases). V gave up 0 bases and J gave up 1 base, with 12 bases separating them. The CDR3 covers 17 residues. Germline assignment: CDR1 MGHRA and CDR2 YSYEKL. The CDR3 protein is CASSQENKGLNTGELFF. In DNA form, the CDR3 reads TGCGCCAGCAGCCAAGAGAACAAGGGGCTGAACACCGGGGAGCTGTTTTTT.

The gene calls are TRBV24-1 and TRBJ2-1; unclear D gene. The V end lost 1 base, the J end lost 8 bases, and 2 bases lay between the germline ends. The germline V gene has CDR1 KGHDR and CDR2 SFDVKD. The CDR3 length is 11 residues. The CDR3 spells CATSDFDEQFF. The DNA of the CDR3 is TGTGCCACCAGTGATTTCGATGAGCAGTTCTTC.

This chain uses TRBV19 with TRBJ2-7, with a possible D match to TRBD2 (7 bases). The length of the CDR3 is 16 residues. V lost 3 bases and J 2 bases, leaving 17 bases between the germline ends. CDR1 is LNHDA and CDR2 is SQIVND in the germline V gene (reference sequence). The chain's CDR3 is CASSIGVRGTTYEQYF. The CDR3 bases are TGTGCCAGTAGTATTGGTGTGCGGGGGACAACCTACGAGCAGTACTTC.

This clone was counted between two and nine times. The chain uses TRBV5-4 and TRBJ2-7, with D unresolved. This CDR3 has 12 residues. The germline V gene encodes CDR1 SGHNT and CDR2 YYREEE (reference sequence). V shed 2 bases and J shed 7 bases, with 10 bases lying between them. The CDR3 DNA reads as TGTGCCAGCAGCTTACAGAATAAGGAGCAGTACTTC. Its protein product is CASSLQNKEQYF.

J is TRBJ2-5 and V is TRBV18, with D maybe TRBD2 (5 bases). V was trimmed by 4 bases and J by 3 bases, leaving 12 bases between them. Germline CDR1 and CDR2: KGHSH and LQKENI. This CDR3 spans 14 amino acids. The CDR3 coding sequence is TGTGCCAGCTCACGCGGGTTGGCCGAAGAGACCCAGTACTTC. Its translation is CASSRGLAEETQYF. Filled out from reference TRBV18 and TRBJ2-5, the complete variable domain reads NAGVMQNPRHLVRRRGQEARLRCSPMKGHSHVYWYRQLPEEGLKFMVYLQKENIIDESGMPKERFSAEFPKEGPSILRIQQVVRGDSAAYFCASSRGLAEETQYFGPGTRLLVL.

The chain recombines TRBV9 with TRBJ2-5; D is unclear. With 0 bases removed from V and 5 bases from J, the gap between germline ends came to 14 bases. This CDR3 is 15 amino acids long. Germline CDR1 is SGDLS and CDR2 is YYNGEE. The CDR3 protein is CASSVVPQKMETQYF. CDR3 coding DNA: TGTGCCAGCAGCGTAGTCCCACAGAAGATGGAGACCCAGTACTTC. Variable domain in full (rest from reference TRBV9 and TRBJ2-5): DSGVTQTPKHLITATGQRVTLRCSPRSGDLSVYWYQQSLDQGLQFLIQYYNGEERAKGNILERFSAQQFPDLHSELNLSSLELGDSALYFCASSVVPQKMETQYFGPGTRLLVL.

The chain combines TRBV7-9 with TRBJ2-1, with no clear D. The CDR3 length is 16 residues. Trimming left V 4 bases short and J 2 bases short, with 15 bases between. CDR1 is SEHNR and CDR2 is FQNEAQ in the germline V gene (reference sequence). In DNA, the CDR3 is TGTGCCAGCAGCTCTACTCTAGTTTCGGCCTACAATGAGCAGTTCTTC. It is translated as CASSSTLVSAYNEQFF. Supplemented by reference TRBV7-9 and TRBJ2-1, the full variable domain reads DTGVSQNPRHKITKRGQNVTFRCDPISEHNRLYWYRQTLGQGPEFLTYFQNEAQLEKSRLLSDRFSAERPKGSFSTLEIQRTEQGDSAMYLCASSSTLVSAYNEQFFGPGTRLTVL.

The chain is built from TRBV14 and TRBJ2-5; 11 bases line up with TRBD2. The V and J ends lost 5 bases and 0 bases, in that order; junction bases with no gene match: 8. This CDR3 has 17 amino acids. CDR1 is SGHDN and CDR2 is FVKESK in the germline V gene. The CDR3 DNA follows: TGTGCCAGCAGCTTTCAAACTAGCGGGAGAGACCAAGAGACCCAGTACTTC. Translated: CASSFQTSGRDQETQYF.

This chain joins TRBV15 and TRBJ2-1; 11 bases are shared with TRBD2. The J segment lost 5 bases and the V segment lost 0 bases, leaving 6 bases of the junction unmatched. This CDR3 contains 17 residues. Germline CDR1 is LNHNV and CDR2 is YYDKDF (reference sequence). The DNA for the CDR3 is TGTGCCACCAGCAGAGATCGACTAGCGGGAAGTAACAATGAGCAGTTCTTC. It codes for CATSRDRLAGSNNEQFF.

This clone has a single count. V and J are TRBV5-1 and TRBJ2-5; D is unclear. The V gene's germline CDR1 is SGHRS and CDR2 YFSETQ. Trimming cost V 1 base and J 0 bases, with 7 bases left between them. The CDR3 loop spans 14 amino acids. In nucleotides, the CDR3 is TGCGCCAGCAGCTTGACCGAGTACCAAGAGACCCAGTACTTC. Translated: CASSLTEYQETQYF. Full variable domain (missing parts from reference TRBV5-1 and TRBJ2-5): KAGVTQTPRYLIKTRGQQVTLSCSPISGHRSVSWYQQTPGQGLQFLFEYFSETQRNKGNFPGRFSGRQFSNSRSEMNVSTLELGDSALYLCASSLTEYQETQYFGPGTRLLVL.

This rearrangement joins TRBV4-1 to TRBJ2-1, with D maybe TRBD2 (6 bases). Germline-derived CDR1 and CDR2 are MGHRA and YSYEKL. Trimming took off 4 bases at V and 9 bases at J, with 10 bases between the two ends. CDR3 length: 12 residues. CDR3 in amino acids: CASSRLDSEQFF. CDR3 DNA: TGCGCCAGCAGCCGACTAGATTCTGAGCAGTTCTTC.

The J gene is TRBJ2-3, the V gene TRBV6-4; 9 positions match TRBD2. V dropped 3 bases and J dropped 3; count of bases not matched to a gene: 7. CDR1 and CDR2 (germline): MRHNA, SNTAGT. This CDR3 spans 16 amino acids. The CDR3 sequence: CASSERASGITDTQYF. DNA for the CDR3: TGTGCCAGCAGTGAAAGGGCTAGCGGGATTACAGATACGCAGTATTTT.

The rearrangement links TRBV5-4 to TRBJ1-1; D remains unclear. This CDR3 has 12 residues. V was trimmed by 2 bases and J by 1 base, leaving 3 bases between them. Germline V gene data show CDR1 as SGHNT and CDR2 as YYREEE (reference sequence). The CDR3 nucleotides are TGTGCCAGCAGCTTTCAGAACACTGAAGCTTTCTTT. It is translated as CASSFQNTEAFF.

The CDR3 sequence: CSATTDRSNEKLFF. The CDR3 bases are TGCAGCGCGACTACGGACAGATCTAATGAAAAACTGTTTTTT. The chain uses TRBV29-1 and TRBJ1-4; tentative D call: TRBD1 (6 bases). V was clipped by 7 bases and J by 3 bases, with 15 bases between them. Germline V lookup: CDR1 SQVTM, CDR2 ANQGSEA. The CDR3 has 14 amino acids.

This chain links TRBV29-1 with TRBJ2-1, with 8 bases aligning to TRBD2. Germline CDR1 and CDR2: SQVTM and ANQGSEA. CDR3 length: 14 amino acids. V lost 7 bases, J lost 6 bases, and 11 bases stayed unmatched. In DNA, the CDR3 is TGCAGCGCCCTGGGGTCTGCGGGGGGCAATGAGCAGTTCTTC. Encoded protein: CSALGSAGGNEQFF.

This clone has a single count. This sequence joins TRBV6-6 and TRBJ2-1, with D possibly matching TRBD1 (6 bases). V was shortened by 6 bases and J by 1 base, with 10 bases between the two germline ends. Germline CDR1 and CDR2: MNHNY and SVGAGI (reference sequence). There are 14 residues in the CDR3. CDR3 sequence: CASRDSQSYNEQFF. The CDR3 coding sequence is TGTGCCAGCAGGGACAGTCAGTCCTACAATGAGCAGTTCTTC.

The rearrangement links TRBV7-3 to TRBJ2-7; 7 nucleotides agree with TRBD2. Losses at the gene ends were 0 bases for V and 2 bases for J; bases not matched to a gene: 4. Germline V CDR1 and CDR2: SGHTA, FQGTGA. CDR3 length: 15 amino acids. In DNA, the CDR3 is TGTGCCAGCAGCTTAACTAGCGGGCGACCCTACGAGCAGTACTTC. Translated: CASSLTSGRPYEQYF. Based on the CDR3 plus reference TRBV7-3 and TRBJ2-7, the full variable domain is GAGVSQTPSNKVTEKGKYVELRCDPISGHTALYWYRQSLGQGPEFLIYFQGTGAADDSGLPNDRFFAVRPEGSVSTLKIQRTERGDSAVYLCASSLTSGRPYEQYFGPGTRLTVT.